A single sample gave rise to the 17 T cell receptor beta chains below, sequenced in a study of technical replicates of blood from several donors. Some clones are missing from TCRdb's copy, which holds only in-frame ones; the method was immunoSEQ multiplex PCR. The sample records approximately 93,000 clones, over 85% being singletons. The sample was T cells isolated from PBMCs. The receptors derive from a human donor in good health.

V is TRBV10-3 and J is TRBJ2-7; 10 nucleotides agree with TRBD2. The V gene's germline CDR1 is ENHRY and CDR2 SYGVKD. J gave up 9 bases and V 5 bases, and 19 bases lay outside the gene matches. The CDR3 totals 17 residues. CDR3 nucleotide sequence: TGTGCCATCAGTCAACGGCTCGACTCTAGCGGGAGTCTTGGGCAGTACTTC. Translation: CAISQRLDSSGSLGQYF.

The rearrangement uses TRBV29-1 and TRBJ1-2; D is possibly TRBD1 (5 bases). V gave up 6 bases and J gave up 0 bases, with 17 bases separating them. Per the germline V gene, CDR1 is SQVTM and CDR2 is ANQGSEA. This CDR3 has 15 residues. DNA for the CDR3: TGCAGCGTCCAACCGCTAGACAGACCTAACTATGGCTACACCTTC. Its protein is CSVQPLDRPNYGYTF.

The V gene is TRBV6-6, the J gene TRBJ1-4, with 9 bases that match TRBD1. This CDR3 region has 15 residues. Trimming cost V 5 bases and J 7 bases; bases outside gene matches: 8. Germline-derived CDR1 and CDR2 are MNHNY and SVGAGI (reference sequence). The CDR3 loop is CASSGPQGAFEKLFF. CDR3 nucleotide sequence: TGTGCCAGCAGTGGACCACAGGGGGCGTTTGAAAAACTGTTTTTT.

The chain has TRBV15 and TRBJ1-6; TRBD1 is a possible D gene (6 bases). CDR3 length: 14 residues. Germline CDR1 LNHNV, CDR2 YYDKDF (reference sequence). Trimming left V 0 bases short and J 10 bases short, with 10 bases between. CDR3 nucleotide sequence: TGTGCCACCAGCAGAGAGAACAGGGTGTCACCCCTCCACTTT. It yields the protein CATSRENRVSPLHF.

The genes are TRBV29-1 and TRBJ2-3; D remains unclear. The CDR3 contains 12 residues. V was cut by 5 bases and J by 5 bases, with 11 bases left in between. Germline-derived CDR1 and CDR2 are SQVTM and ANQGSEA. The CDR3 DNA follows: TGCAGCGTTAAGGAACAGCAAGATACGCAGTATTTT. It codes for CSVKEQQDTQYF.

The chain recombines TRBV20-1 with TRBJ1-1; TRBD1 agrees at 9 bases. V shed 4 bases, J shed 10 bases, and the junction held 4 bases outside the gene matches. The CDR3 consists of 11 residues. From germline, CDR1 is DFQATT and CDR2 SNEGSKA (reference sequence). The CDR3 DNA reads TGCAGTGCTATGGACAGGGGAAGAGCTTTCTTT. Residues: CSAMDRGRAFF.

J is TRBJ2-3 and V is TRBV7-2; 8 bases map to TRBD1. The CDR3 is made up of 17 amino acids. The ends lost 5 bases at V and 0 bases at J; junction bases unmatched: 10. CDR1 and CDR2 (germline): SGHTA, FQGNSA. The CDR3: CASSGPRQGPSTDTQYF. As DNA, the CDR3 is TGTGCCAGCAGCGGGCCGCGACAGGGGCCTAGCACAGATACGCAGTATTTT.

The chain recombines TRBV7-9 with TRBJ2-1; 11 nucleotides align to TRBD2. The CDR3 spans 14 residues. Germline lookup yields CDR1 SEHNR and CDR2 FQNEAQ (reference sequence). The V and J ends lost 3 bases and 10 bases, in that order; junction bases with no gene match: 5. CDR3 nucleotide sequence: TGTGCCAGCAGCTTTAGCGGGAGGGCGGGGGAGCAGTTCTTC. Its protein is CASSFSGRAGEQFF.

The CDR3 protein is CASSTPGGLGYGYTF. CDR3 sequence (DNA): TGTGCCAGCAGCACCCCGGGGGGACTCGGCTATGGCTACACCTTC. The chain has TRBV7-8 and TRBJ1-2; tentatively, D is TRBD1 (5 bases). The CDR3 is made up of 15 amino acids. The germline V and J ends were trimmed by 5 bases and 4 bases, with 17 bases remaining between them. The V gene's germline CDR1 is SGHVS and CDR2 FQNEAQ.

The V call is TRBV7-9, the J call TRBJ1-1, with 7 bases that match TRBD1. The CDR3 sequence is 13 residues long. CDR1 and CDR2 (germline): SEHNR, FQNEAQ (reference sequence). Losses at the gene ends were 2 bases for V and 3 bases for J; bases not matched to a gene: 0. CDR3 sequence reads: CASSLTGDTEAFF. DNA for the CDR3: TGTGCCAGCAGCTTAACAGGGGACACTGAAGCTTTCTTT.

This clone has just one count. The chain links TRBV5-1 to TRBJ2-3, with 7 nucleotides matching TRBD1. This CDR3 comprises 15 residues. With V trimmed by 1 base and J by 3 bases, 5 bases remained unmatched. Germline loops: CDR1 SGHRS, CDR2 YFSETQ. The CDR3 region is CASSLKGAKTDTQYF. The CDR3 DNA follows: TGCGCCAGCAGCTTGAAGGGGGCGAAAACAGATACGCAGTATTTT.

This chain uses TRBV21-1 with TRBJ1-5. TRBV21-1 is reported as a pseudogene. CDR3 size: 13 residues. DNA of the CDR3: TGTGCCAGCAGCAAATACGGAGGGAAGCCCCAGCATTTT. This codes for CASSKYGGKPQHF.

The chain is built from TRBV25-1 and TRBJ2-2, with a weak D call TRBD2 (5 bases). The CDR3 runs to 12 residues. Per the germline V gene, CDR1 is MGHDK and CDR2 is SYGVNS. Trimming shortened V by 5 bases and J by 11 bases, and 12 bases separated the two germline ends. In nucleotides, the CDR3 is TGTGCCAGCAGTATAACTAGGTCCGAGCTGTTTTTT. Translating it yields CASSITRSELFF.

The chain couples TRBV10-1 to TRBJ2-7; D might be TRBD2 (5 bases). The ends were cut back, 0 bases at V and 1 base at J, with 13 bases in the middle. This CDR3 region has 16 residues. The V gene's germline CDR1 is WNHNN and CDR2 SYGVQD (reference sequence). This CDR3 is CASSESIRELSYEQYF. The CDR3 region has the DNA TGCGCCAGCAGTGAGTCGATTCGGGAATTGTCCTACGAGCAGTACTTC.

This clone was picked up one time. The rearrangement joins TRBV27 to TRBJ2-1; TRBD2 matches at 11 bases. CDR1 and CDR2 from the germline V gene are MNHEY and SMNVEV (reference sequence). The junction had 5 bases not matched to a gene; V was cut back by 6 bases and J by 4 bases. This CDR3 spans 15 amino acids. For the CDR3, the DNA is TGTGCCAGCAGCTCCGGGACTAGCGGTTACAATGAGCAGTTCTTC. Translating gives CASSSGTSGYNEQFF.

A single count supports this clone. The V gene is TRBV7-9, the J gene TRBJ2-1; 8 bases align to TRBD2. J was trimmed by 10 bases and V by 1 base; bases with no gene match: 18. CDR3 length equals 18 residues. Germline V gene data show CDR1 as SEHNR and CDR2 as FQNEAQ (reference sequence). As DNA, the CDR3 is TGTGCCAGCAGCTTAGTCCCCCTTACGGGAGCGGGAGCTAGGGAGCAGTTCTTC. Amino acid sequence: CASSLVPLTGAGAREQFF.

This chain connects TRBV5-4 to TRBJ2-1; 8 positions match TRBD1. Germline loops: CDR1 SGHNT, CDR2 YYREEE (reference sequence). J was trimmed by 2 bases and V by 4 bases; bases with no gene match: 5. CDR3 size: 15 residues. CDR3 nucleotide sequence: TGTGCCAGCAGCGGACAGGGTTTAACCTACAATGAGCAGTTCTTC. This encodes CASSGQGLTYNEQFF.